One and the same sample provided the 9 T cell receptor beta chains below, sequenced in a study of CD8 T cells in ankylosing spondylitis. Notes on the study in general: Blood from ankylosing spondylitis patients appeared to carry a characteristic roughly eight-variant TCR beta motif.

For these receptors, no antigen is known. TCRdb processed the 5' RACE reads anew with MiXCR; each CDR3 protein has one entry. The table shows 400,000 to 450,000 distinct CDR3 sequences, with 15% to 20% occurring only once. The specimen was blood, either unsorted or a sorted T cell fraction (not recorded which). These receptors were collected from a male donor with ankylosing spondylitis.

The sample holds a few counts of this clonotype. This rearrangement joins TRBV5-5 to TRBJ2-7; 7 bases map to TRBD1. With V trimmed by 2 bases and J by 2 bases, 7 bases remained unmatched. The CDR3 runs 15 residues. Germline CDR1 reads SGHKS; CDR2 reads YYEKEE (reference sequence). This CDR3 reads CASSFPQGTAYEQYF. DNA of the CDR3: TGTGCCAGCAGCTTCCCTCAGGGGACAGCCTACGAGCAGTACTTC.

The chain employs TRBV29-1 and TRBJ2-5, with D maybe TRBD2 (5 bases). This CDR3 spans 11 amino acids. Trimming left V 8 bases short and J 4 bases short, with 11 bases between. Germline assignment: CDR1 SQVTM and CDR2 ANQGSEA. The CDR3 sequence: CSLLVRETQYF. In nucleotides, the CDR3 is TGCAGCCTACTAGTTCGAGAGACCCAGTACTTC.

This clonotype was counted ten times or more. CDR3 in amino acids: CASSSGAGNEQFF. The CDR3 nucleotides are TGTGCCAGCAGCTCGGGGGCCGGGAATGAGCAGTTCTTC. The chain is built from TRBV7-7 and TRBJ2-1; tentatively, D is TRBD1 or TRBD2 (6 bases each). CDR3 size: 13 residues. The V and J ends lost 4 bases and 7 bases respectively, with 11 bases between them. CDR1 and CDR2 (germline): SSHAT, FNYEAQ (reference sequence).

The chain employs TRBV20-1 and TRBJ2-7; TRBD2 agrees at 7 bases. From germline, CDR1 is DFQATT and CDR2 SNEGSKA (reference sequence). The CDR3 runs 22 residues. With V trimmed by 1 base and J by 0 bases, 27 bases remained unmatched. The CDR3 DNA sequence: TGCAGTGCTAGAGGACCGGGCCCTAGGCGGCGGGAGAGACCCTCGAGCTCCTACGAGCAGTACTTC. Translation: CSARGPGPRRRERPSSSYEQYF.

There are many counts of this clonotype. The chain uses TRBV24-1 and TRBJ2-1, with TRBD2 as a possible D gene (6 bases). The CDR3 length is 15 residues. Germline CDR1 KGHDR, CDR2 SFDVKD. Trimming left V 3 bases short and J 4 bases short, with 12 bases between. The CDR3 DNA is TGTGCCACCAGTGATGCGGGACGGAATTACAATGAGCAGTTCTTC. Encoded protein: CATSDAGRNYNEQFF.

Only a few counts were recorded for this clonotype. The rearrangement links TRBV7-2 to TRBJ2-3; 13 nucleotides line up with TRBD2. Germline CDR1 and CDR2: SGHTA and FQGNSA. This CDR3 spans 15 amino acids. The J segment lost 14 bases and the V segment lost 1 base, leaving 9 bases of the junction unmatched. DNA for the CDR3: TGTGCCAGCAGCTTAGACCTCGGGACTAGCGGGAACTGGTATTTT. Protein sequence: CASSLDLGTSGNWYF. Full variable domain (outside the CDR3, taken from reference TRBV7-2 and TRBJ2-3): GAGVSQSPSNKVTEKGKDVELRCDPISGHTALYWYRQSLGQGLEFLIYFQGNSAPDKSGLPSDRFSAERTGGSVSTLTIQRTQQEDSAVYLCASSLDLGTSGNWYFGPGTRLTVL.

The chain uses TRBV27 and TRBJ2-7, with 8 bases identical to TRBD2. V shed 5 bases, J shed 4 bases, and the junction held 13 bases outside the gene matches. The CDR3 loop spans 16 amino acids. CDR1 MNHEY and CDR2 SMNVEV come from the germline V gene (reference sequence). CDR3: CASSRGTSRGVYEQYF. For the CDR3, the DNA is TGTGCCAGCAGTCGAGGGACTAGTAGGGGGGTTTACGAGCAGTACTTC.

This clonotype has only a few counts. The genes are TRBV20-1 and TRBJ1-1, with a tentative D call TRBD1 (5 bases). This CDR3 comprises 19 residues. V was shortened by 4 bases and J by 2 bases, with 29 bases between the two germline ends. From germline, CDR1 is DFQATT and CDR2 SNEGSKA (reference sequence). This CDR3 is CSAISRDRARVGGNTEAFF. CDR3 in DNA: TGCAGTGCTATCTCCCGGGACCGGGCGAGGGTCGGCGGAAACACTGAAGCTTTCTTT.

The genes are TRBV5-1 and TRBJ2-2, with TRBD2 matching 9 bases. CDR1 is SGHRS and CDR2 is YFSETQ in the germline V gene. The CDR3 runs to 16 residues. V gave up 0 bases and J gave up 2 bases; unmatched junction bases: 2. The CDR3 loop is CASSLALAGNTGELFF. The CDR3 region has the DNA TGCGCCAGCAGCTTGGCACTAGCGGGTAACACCGGGGAGCTGTTTTTT.